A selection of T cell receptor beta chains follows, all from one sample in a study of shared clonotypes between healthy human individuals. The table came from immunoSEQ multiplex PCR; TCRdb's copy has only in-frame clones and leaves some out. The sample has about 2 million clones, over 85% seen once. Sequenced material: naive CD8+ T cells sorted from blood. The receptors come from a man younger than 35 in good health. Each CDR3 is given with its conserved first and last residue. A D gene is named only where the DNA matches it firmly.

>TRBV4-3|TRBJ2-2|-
CASSQAGLTGELFF
TGCGCCAGCAGCCAAGCCGGGCTCACCGGGGAGCTGTTTTTT
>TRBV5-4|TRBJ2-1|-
CASSFRLAHEQFF
TGTGCCAGCAGCTTCCGTTTGGCCCATGAGCAGTTCTTC
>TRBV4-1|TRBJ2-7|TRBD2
CASSQLAGAYEQYF
TGCGCCAGCAGCCAACTAGCGGGAGCCTACGAGCAGTACTTC
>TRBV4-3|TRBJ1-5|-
CASSQDWDASPQHF
TGCGCCAGCAGCCAAGATTGGGACGCGAGTCCCCAGCATTTT
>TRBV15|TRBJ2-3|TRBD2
CATSGREGRGFTDTQYF
TGTGCCACCAGCGGCCGGGAGGGCCGGGGGTTCACAGATACGCAGTATTTT
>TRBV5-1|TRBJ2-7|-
CASSLYSANVGYEQYF
TGCGCCAGCAGCTTATATTCCGCCAACGTGGGTTACGAGCAGTACTTC
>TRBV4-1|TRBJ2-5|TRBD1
CASSHVGQFQETQYF
TGCGCCAGCAGCCATGTGGGACAGTTTCAAGAGACCCAGTACTTC
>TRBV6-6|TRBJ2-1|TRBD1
CASAIGTGLNNEQFF
TGTGCCAGCGCTATAGGGACAGGGCTTAACAATGAGCAGTTCTTC
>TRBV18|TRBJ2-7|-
CASSPLADSGNYEQYF
TGTGCCAGCTCACCACTCGCAGATAGTGGTAACTACGAGCAGTACTTC
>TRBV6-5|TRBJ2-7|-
CASRIMGDSSYEQYF
TGTGCCAGCAGGATCATGGGCGATAGCTCCTACGAGCAGTACTTC
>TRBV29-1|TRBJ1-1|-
CSVRWGVEAFF
TGCAGCGTCCGGTGGGGCGTGGAAGCTTTCTTT